One and the same sample provided the 17 T cell receptor beta chains below, sequenced in a study of T cell repertoires in cytomegalovirus infection. In TCRdb, the reads were re-called with MiXCR into one record per CDR3 protein. This sample carries some 940,000 distinct CDR3 sequences, less than 35% of them seen once, and the ten largest clones take roughly an eighth. No antigen has been identified for these receptors. The sample consisted of cultured CD8+ T cells from PBMCs, taken from culture after CMV antigen stimulation. The receptor source for this set is a human donor in good health (CMV status not recorded). Some clones in this sample may be carry-over from other donors' samples.

This clonotype showed up just a few times. The chain is built from TRBV7-6 and TRBJ2-1; the D gene is possibly TRBD2 (5 bases). V was clipped by 1 base and J by 3 bases, with 10 bases between them. The CDR3 spans 15 residues. Germline CDR1 is SGHVS and CDR2 is FNYEAQ. The CDR3 protein is CASSLVPRGYNEQFF. In DNA, the CDR3 is TGTGCCAGCAGCTTAGTCCCACGGGGCTACAATGAGCAGTTCTTC.

This clonotype has just a few counts. The chain has TRBV12-3 or TRBV12-4 and TRBJ2-7; D gene unclear. V shed 4 bases and J shed 3 bases, with 13 bases lying between them. The CDR3 contains 14 residues. The CDR3 sequence: CASSSALTLYEQYF. CDR3 in DNA: TGTGCCAGCAGTTCGGCGCTGACTCTCTACGAGCAGTACTTC.

To note about this clonotype: A read error is possible here, since a much larger clone lies one base away. V is TRBV7-2 and J is TRBJ2-1; no reliable D call. The CDR3 spans 12 residues. CDR1 SGHTA and CDR2 FQGNSA come from the germline V gene. The CDR3 loop is CDSSPPKNEQFF. The CDR3 nucleotides are TGTGACAGCAGCCCCCCGAAAAATGAGCAGTTCTTC.

This clonotype was detected a few times. The CDR3 region has the DNA TGTGCCAGCAGTAAAACGGGGACAGGGTTTTACGAGCAGTACGTC. It codes for CASSKTGTGFYEQYV. The V gene is TRBV27, the J gene TRBJ2-7; 9 bases line up with TRBD1. Germline CDR1 and CDR2: MNHEY and SMNVEV (reference sequence). Trimming cost V 5 bases and J 4 bases; bases outside gene matches: 9. The CDR3 length is 15 residues.

The rearrangement joins TRBV6-2 or TRBV6-3 to TRBJ2-7, with D hard to call. CDR3 length: 17 residues. Looked up from germline, CDR1 is MNHEY and CDR2 is SVGEGT. V was trimmed by 6 bases and J by 1 base, leaving 22 bases between them. The chain's CDR3 is CASRTPLRPFGSYEQYV. CDR3 bases: TGTGCCAGCAGGACCCCCCTACGGCCGTTCGGGTCCTACGAGCAGTACGTC.

The rearrangement uses TRBV10-1 and TRBJ2-7; no firm D call. This CDR3 spans 13 amino acids. The germline CDR1 and CDR2 sequences are WNHNN and SYGVQD (reference sequence). Trimming stripped 3 bases from V and 0 bases from J, with 6 bases between. CDR3 sequence reads: CASSDAFSYEQYF. The CDR3 coding sequence is TGCGCCAGCAGTGATGCATTCTCCTACGAGCAGTACTTC.

The chain recombines TRBV24-1 with TRBJ1-2; the D gene is possibly TRBD1 (6 bases). The CDR3 is 14 amino acids. The germline V gene encodes CDR1 KGHDR and CDR2 SFDVKD. Trimming took off 3 bases at V and 4 bases at J, with 11 bases between the two ends. The CDR3 here is CATSDRTGFYGYTF. CDR3 sequence (DNA): TGTGCCACCAGTGATCGTACAGGGTTCTATGGCTACACCTTC.

This clonotype was detected a few times. Mismatch with germline at one junction end may stem from a read error. The chain is built from TRBV4-1 and TRBJ1-1; no clear D gene. The CDR3 is 15 residues long. Germline-derived CDR1 and CDR2 are MGHRA and YSYEKL. This chain's CDR3 is CASSQETGEGPEAFF. CDR3 DNA: TGCGCCAGCAGCCAAGAAACGGGTGAAGGGCCTGAGGCTTTCTTT.

The chain recombines TRBV10-3 with TRBJ1-3, with a tentative D call TRBD1 (5 bases). Germline CDR1 ENHRY, CDR2 SYGVKD. This CDR3 contains 16 residues. Deletions cut 6 bases from V and 4 bases from J, with 19 bases between. The CDR3 is CAIRDGASGVGNTIYF. For the CDR3, the DNA is TGTGCCATCAGGGACGGGGCGTCGGGGGTCGGAAACACCATATATTTT.

This clonotype showed up many times. V is TRBV7-8 and J is TRBJ2-3; D remains ambiguous. There are 16 residues in the CDR3. Germline V gives CDR1 SGHVS, CDR2 FQNEAQ. The ends were cut back, 4 bases at V and 0 bases at J, with 14 bases in the middle. CDR3 sequence (DNA): TGTGCCAGCAGCTCCTCTGGGTTAGCAAGCACAGATACGCAGTATTTT. Its translation: CASSSSGLASTDTQYF.

In its sample, this clonotype was seen many times. The chain couples TRBV7-2 to TRBJ2-1; D remains unclear. The V gene's germline CDR1 is SGHTA and CDR2 FQGNSA. CDR3 length equals 15 residues. Trimming stripped 6 bases from V and 0 bases from J, with 12 bases between. The CDR3 sequence: CASRLPGRSYNEQFF. The CDR3 nucleotides are TGTGCCAGCAGACTTCCGGGTCGCTCCTACAATGAGCAGTTCTTC.

This clonotype was seen many times. The chain couples TRBV11-2 to TRBJ2-7, with no clear D. Between the trimmed V and J ends, which lost 1 base and 4 bases, there was a span of 11 bases. The CDR3 runs to 14 residues. The germline CDR1 and CDR2 sequences are SGHAT and FQNNGV. Here the CDR3 DNA reads TGTGCCAGCAGCTTAGGGGCCGGTGGATACGAGCAGTACGTC. This sequence encodes CASSLGAGGYEQYV.

This clonotype was picked up a small number of times. V gene TRBV7-9 combines with J gene TRBJ1-2, with 7 bases lining up with TRBD1. The ends lost 4 bases at V and 10 bases at J; junction bases unmatched: 6. The CDR3 length is 12 residues. CDR1 is SEHNR, CDR2 FQNEAQ, per germline (reference sequence). The CDR3 coding sequence is TGTGCCAGCAGCTCCGACAGGGAGAACTACACCTTC. Translating it yields CASSSDRENYTF.

The CDR3 DNA sequence: TGTGCCAGCAGCGCCGGACAGGGGAGAACCTACGAGCAGTACTTC. Protein sequence: CASSAGQGRTYEQYF. The chain has TRBV7-9 and TRBJ2-7; TRBD1 matches 9 bases. After removal of 5 bases from V and 2 bases from J, the junction contained 7 bases not matched to a gene. The germline V gene encodes CDR1 SEHNR and CDR2 FQNEAQ (reference sequence). The CDR3 runs to 15 residues.

CDR3 sequence (DNA): TGTGCCAGCAGCTCTGGACGGACCTATGGCTACACCTTC. Translation: CASSSGRTYGYTF. J is TRBJ1-2 and V is TRBV13; D remains unclear. From germline, CDR1 is PRHDT and CDR2 FYEKMQ (reference sequence). Trimming took 4 bases from V and 4 from J, leaving 10 bases between them. The CDR3 sequence is 13 residues long.

The V call is TRBV20-1, the J call TRBJ1-5; D is possibly TRBD1 (5 bases). This CDR3 region has 12 residues. The V end was cut by 6 bases, the J end by 12 bases, with 18 bases between. Germline CDR1 and CDR2: DFQATT and SNEGSKA (reference sequence). The CDR3 sequence: CSARGEPAVQHF. The CDR3, as DNA: TGCAGTGCCCGGGGGGAACCGGCAGTCCAGCATTTT.

The sample holds a few counts of this clonotype. This sequence joins TRBV12-3 or TRBV12-4 and TRBJ2-2; 7 bases line up with TRBD1. V trimming: 7 bases; J trimming: 0 bases; junction bases outside the gene matches: 5. The CDR3 is made up of 15 amino acids. The CDR3 sequence: CASIPGQSNTGELFF. The CDR3, as DNA: TGTGCCAGCATCCCGGGACAGTCGAACACCGGGGAGCTGTTTTTT.